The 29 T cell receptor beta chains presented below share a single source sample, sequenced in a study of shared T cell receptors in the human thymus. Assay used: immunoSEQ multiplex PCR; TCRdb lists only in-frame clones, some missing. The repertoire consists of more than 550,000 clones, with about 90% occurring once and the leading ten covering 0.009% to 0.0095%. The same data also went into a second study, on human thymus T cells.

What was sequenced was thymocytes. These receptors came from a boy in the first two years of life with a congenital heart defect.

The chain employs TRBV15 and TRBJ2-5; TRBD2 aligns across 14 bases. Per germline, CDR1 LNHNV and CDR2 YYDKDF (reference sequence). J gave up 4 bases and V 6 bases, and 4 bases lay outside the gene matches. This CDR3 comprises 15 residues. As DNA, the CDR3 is TGTGCCACCAGGGGGACTAGCGGGAGCCCAGAGACCCAGTACTTC. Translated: CATRGTSGSPETQYF. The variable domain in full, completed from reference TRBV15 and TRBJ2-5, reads DAMVIQNPRYQVTQFGKPVTLSCSQTLNHNVMYWYQQKSSQAPKLLFHYYDKDFNNEADTPDNFQSRRPNTSFCFLDIRSPGLGDTAMYLCATRGTSGSPETQYFGPGTRLLVL.

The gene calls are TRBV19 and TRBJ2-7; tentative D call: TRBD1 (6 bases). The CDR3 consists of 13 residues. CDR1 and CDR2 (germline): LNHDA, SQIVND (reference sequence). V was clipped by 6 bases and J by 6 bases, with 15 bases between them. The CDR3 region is CASSEADSFEQYF. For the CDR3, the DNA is TGTGCCAGTAGCGAAGCGGACAGTTTCGAGCAGTACTTC.

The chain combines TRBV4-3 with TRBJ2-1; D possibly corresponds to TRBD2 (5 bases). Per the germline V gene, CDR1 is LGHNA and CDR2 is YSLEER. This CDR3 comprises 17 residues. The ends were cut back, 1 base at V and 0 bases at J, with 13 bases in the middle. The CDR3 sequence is CASSQVPFAGSYNEQFF. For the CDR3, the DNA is TGCGCCAGCAGCCAAGTCCCCTTTGCGGGCTCCTACAATGAGCAGTTCTTC.

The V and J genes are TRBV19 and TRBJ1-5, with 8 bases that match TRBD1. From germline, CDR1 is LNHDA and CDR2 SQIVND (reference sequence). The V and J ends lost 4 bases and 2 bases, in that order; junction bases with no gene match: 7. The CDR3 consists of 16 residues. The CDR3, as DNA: TGTGCCAGTAGTACCATCGACAGGGGAGGCAATCAGCCCCAGCATTTT. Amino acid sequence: CASSTIDRGGNQPQHF.

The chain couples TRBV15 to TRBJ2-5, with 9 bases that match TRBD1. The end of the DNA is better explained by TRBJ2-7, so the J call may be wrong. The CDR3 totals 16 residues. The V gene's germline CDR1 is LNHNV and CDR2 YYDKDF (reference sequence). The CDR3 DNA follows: TGTGCCACCAGCAGAGATTCTAACAGGGGGCGCGACGAGCAGTACTTC. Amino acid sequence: CATSRDSNRGRDEQYF.

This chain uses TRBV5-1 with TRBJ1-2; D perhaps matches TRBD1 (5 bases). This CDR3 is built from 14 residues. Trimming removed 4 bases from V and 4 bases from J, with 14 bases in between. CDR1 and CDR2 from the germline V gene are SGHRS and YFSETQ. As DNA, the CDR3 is TGCGCCAGCAGCCCCACTGGAGGGGTCTATGGCTACACCTTC. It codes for CASSPTGGVYGYTF.

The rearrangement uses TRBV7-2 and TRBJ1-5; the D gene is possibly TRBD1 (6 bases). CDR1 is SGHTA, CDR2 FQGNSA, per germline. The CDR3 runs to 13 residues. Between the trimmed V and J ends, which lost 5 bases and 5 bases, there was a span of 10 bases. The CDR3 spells CASSRRTDQPQHF. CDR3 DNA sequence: TGTGCCAGCAGCCGCCGGACAGATCAGCCCCAGCATTTT.

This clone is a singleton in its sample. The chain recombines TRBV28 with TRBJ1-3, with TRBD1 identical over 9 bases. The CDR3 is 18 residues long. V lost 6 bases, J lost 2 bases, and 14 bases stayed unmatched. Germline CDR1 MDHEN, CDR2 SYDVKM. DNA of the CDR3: TGTGCCAGCAGCCCTGTGGGACAGGGTTCTTTAGCTGGAAACACCATATATTTT. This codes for CASSPVGQGSLAGNTIYF.

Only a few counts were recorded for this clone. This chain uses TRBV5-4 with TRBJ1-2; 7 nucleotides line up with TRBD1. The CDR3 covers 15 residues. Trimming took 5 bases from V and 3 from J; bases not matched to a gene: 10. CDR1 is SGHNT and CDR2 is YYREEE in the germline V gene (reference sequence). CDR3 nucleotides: TGTGCCAGCAGGATAATTGACAGGGAAGACTATGGCTACACCTTC. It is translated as CASRIIDREDYGYTF.

The CDR3 loop is CASSLGRQGRTEAFF. DNA of the CDR3: TGTGCCAGCAGCTTAGGGAGGCAGGGGCGGACTGAAGCTTTCTTT. V usage is TRBV7-6 and J usage is TRBJ1-1, with D tentatively TRBD1 (6 bases). The CDR3 is made up of 15 amino acids. The germline CDR1 and CDR2 sequences are SGHVS and FNYEAQ. The V end was cut by 1 base, the J end by 5 bases, with 14 bases between.

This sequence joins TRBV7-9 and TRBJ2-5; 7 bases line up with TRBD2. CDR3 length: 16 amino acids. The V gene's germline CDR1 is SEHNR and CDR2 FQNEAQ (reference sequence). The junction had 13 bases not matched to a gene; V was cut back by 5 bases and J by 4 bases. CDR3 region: CASSARLAEGGETQYF. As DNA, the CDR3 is TGTGCCAGCAGCGCCAGACTAGCAGAGGGAGGAGAGACCCAGTACTTC.

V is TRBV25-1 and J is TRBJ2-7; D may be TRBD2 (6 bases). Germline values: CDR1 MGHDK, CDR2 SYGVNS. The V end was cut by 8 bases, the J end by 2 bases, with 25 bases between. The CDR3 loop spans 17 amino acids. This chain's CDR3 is CASGVLAAILDAYEQYF. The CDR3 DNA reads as TGTGCCAGCGGCGTCTTAGCGGCAATTCTTGACGCCTACGAGCAGTACTTC.

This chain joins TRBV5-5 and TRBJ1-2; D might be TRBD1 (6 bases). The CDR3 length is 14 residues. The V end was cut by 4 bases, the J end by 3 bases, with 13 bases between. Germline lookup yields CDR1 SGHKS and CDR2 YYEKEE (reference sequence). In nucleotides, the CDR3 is TGTGCCAGCAGCCCTCCGGCAGGGGACTATGGCTACACCTTC. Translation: CASSPPAGDYGYTF.

For the CDR3, the DNA is TGCGCCAGCAGCCAAGACAACAGGGAGTTTGGTACGCAGTATTTT. Residues: CASSQDNREFGTQYF. The chain couples TRBV4-3 to TRBJ2-3, with D possibly TRBD1 on 6 matching bases. The germline CDR1 and CDR2 sequences are LGHNA and YSLEER. The CDR3 spans 15 residues. Trimming cost V 0 bases and J 8 bases, with 15 bases left between them.

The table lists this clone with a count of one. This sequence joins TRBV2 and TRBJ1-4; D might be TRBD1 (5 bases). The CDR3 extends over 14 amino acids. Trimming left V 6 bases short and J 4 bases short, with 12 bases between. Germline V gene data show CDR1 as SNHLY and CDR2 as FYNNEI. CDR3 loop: CASRTDSLNEKLFF. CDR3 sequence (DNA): TGTGCCAGCAGAACCGACAGTCTTAATGAAAAACTGTTTTTT. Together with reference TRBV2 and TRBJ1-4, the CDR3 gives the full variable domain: EPEVTQTPSHQVTQMGQEVILRCVPISNHLYFYWYRQILGQKVEFLVSFYNNEISEKSEIFDDQFSVERPDGSNFTLKIRSTKLEDSAMYFCASRTDSLNEKLFFGSGTQLSVL.

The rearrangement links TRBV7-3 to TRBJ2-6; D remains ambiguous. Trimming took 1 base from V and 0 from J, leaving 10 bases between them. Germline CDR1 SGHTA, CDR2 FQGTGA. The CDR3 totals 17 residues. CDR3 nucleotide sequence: TGTGCCAGCAGCTTAATGAACAGCCTCTCTGGGGCCAACGTCCTGACTTTC. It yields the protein CASSLMNSLSGANVLTF.

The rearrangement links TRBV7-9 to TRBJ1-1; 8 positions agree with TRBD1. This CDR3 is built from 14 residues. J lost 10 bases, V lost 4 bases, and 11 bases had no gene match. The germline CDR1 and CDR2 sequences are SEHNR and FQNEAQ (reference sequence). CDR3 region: CASSYHRGRFGAFF. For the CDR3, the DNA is TGTGCCAGCAGCTACCACAGGGGGAGGTTTGGAGCTTTCTTT.

CDR3 DNA sequence: TGCGCCAGCAGTCCACGGCCGAGGCTACCTAGGAGCTCCTACAATGAGCAGTTCTTC. This translates into CASSPRPRLPRSSYNEQFF. The gene calls are TRBV5-1 and TRBJ2-1; D call uncertain. The CDR3 covers 19 residues. The germline CDR1 and CDR2 sequences are SGHRS and YFSETQ. The V end was cut by 5 bases, the J end by 0 bases, with 24 bases between.

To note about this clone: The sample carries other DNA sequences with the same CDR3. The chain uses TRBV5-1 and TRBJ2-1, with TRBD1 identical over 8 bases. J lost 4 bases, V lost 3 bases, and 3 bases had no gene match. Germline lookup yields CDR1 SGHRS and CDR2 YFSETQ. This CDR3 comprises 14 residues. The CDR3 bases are TGCGCCAGCAGCTCCGGACAGGGTTACAATGAGCAGTTCTTC. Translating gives CASSSGQGYNEQFF.

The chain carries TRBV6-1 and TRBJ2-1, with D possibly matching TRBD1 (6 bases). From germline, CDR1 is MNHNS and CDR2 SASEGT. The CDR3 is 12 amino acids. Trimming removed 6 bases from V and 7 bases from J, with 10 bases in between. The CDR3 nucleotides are TGTGCCAGCAGACAGGGTTCGAATGAGCAGTTCTTC. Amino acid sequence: CASRQGSNEQFF.

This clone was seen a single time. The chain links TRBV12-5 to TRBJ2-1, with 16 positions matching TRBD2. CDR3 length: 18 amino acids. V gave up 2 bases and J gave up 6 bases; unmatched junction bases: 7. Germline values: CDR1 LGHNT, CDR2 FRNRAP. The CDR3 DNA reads TGTGCTAGTGGTTTGCCCGGGACTAGCGGGAGGGCCTTCAATGAGCAGTTCTTC. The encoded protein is CASGLPGTSGRAFNEQFF.

CDR3 nucleotide sequence: TGTGCCACCAGCAAGAAGGTTATAGCGGGAGACAATGAGCAGTTCTTC. This translates into CATSKKVIAGDNEQFF. V is TRBV15 and J is TRBJ2-1, with 9 bases identical to TRBD2. The ends lost 4 bases at V and 5 bases at J; junction bases unmatched: 9. CDR3 length: 16 residues. From germline, CDR1 is LNHNV and CDR2 YYDKDF (reference sequence).

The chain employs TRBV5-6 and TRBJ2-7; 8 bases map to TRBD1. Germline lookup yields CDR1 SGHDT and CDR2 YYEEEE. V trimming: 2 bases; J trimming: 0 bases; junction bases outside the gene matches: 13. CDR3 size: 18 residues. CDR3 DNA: TGTGCCAGCAGCTTCCCGGGACAGGTCCTCTTATCCTCCTACGAGCAGTACTTC. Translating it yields CASSFPGQVLLSSYEQYF.

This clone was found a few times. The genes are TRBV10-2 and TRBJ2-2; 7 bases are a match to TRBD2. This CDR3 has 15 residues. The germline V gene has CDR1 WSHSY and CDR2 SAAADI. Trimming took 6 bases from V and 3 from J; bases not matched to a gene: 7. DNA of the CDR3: TGCGCCAGCAGAAAAGCGGGAAAGGACACCGGGGAGCTGTTTTTT. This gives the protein CASRKAGKDTGELFF.

CDR3 nucleotides: TGTGCCAGCAGCCAGGGGGCTGGGTGCACTGAAGCTTTCTTT. Translation: CASSQGAGCTEAFF. The V gene is TRBV7-3, the J gene TRBJ1-1; 8 nucleotides match TRBD1. The CDR3 is 14 amino acids. The germline V gene has CDR1 SGHTA and CDR2 FQGTGA. The V gene end was trimmed by 5 bases and the J gene end by 4 bases; junction bases not matched to a gene: 6.

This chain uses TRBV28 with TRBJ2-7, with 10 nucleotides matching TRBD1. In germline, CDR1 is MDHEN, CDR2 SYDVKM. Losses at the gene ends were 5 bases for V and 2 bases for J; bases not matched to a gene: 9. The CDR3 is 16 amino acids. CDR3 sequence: CASSLADRGRPYEQYF. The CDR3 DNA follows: TGTGCCAGCAGTCTAGCCGACAGGGGGCGACCCTACGAGCAGTACTTC.

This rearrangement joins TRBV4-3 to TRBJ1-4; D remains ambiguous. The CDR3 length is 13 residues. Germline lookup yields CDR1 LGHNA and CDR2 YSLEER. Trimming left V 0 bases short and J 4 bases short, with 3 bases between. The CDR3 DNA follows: TGCGCCAGCAGCCAAGACCTTAATGAAAAACTGTTTTTT. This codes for CASSQDLNEKLFF.

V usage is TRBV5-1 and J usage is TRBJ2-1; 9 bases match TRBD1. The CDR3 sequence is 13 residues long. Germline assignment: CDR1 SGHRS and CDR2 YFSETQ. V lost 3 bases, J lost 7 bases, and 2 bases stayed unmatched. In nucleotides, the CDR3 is TGCGCCAGCAGCTACGGACAGGGGAATGAGCAGTTCTTC. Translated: CASSYGQGNEQFF.

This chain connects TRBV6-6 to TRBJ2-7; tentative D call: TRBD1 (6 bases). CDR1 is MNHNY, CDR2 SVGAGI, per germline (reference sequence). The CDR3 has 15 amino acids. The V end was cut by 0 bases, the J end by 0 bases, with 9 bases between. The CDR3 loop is CASSYSVGGSYEQYF. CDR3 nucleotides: TGTGCCAGCAGTTACTCTGTAGGGGGCTCCTACGAGCAGTACTTC.